This TCR beta chain was identified during a study of cytomegalovirus exposure and HLA in healthy donors. This clone was seen just once. Libraries were prepared by immunoSEQ multiplex PCR; TCRdb keeps only in-frame clonotypes and omits some of them. The sample contains about 150,000 clones, about 95% of which appear only once. Germline V gene lookup returns CDR1 SGHNT and CDR2 YENEEA. CDR3 length: 16 amino acids. Trimming left V 1 base short and J 5 bases short, with 16 bases between. The sample taken for sequencing was PBMCs. The chain joins TRBV11-3 to TRBJ2-3; D may be TRBD2 (6 bases). The source is a man aged 18-30 years in good health and CMV-seropositive. The CDR3 here is CASSLGGREPGDTQYF. CDR3 DNA sequence: TGTGCCAGCAGCTTAGGAGGACGGGAGCCGGGAGATACGCAGTATTTT.